Presented here are 3 T cell receptor beta chains from one specimen sequenced in a study of blood T cells in healthy people across ages. Primed by a sample-barcoded 5' primer and a J-beta primer mix, a second PCR proceeded for roughly 6 to 12 cycles. In TCRdb, the 5' RACE reads were re-called with MiXCR into one record per CDR3 protein. This sample has around 1,500,000 distinct CDR3 sequences, with 28% found just once. Sequencing was performed on blood. These receptors all stem from a woman aged 25 to 39 in good health.

The chain joins TRBV2 to TRBJ2-7; 8 bases fit TRBD1. CDR3 length equals 14 residues. V trimming: 6 bases; J trimming: 4 bases; junction bases outside the gene matches: 8. From germline, CDR1 is SNHLY and CDR2 FYNNEI. The CDR3 sequence is CASRGGRGLYEQYF. In DNA, the CDR3 is TGTGCCAGCAGGGGGGGCAGGGGGCTTTACGAGCAGTACTTC.

The chain couples TRBV5-1 to TRBJ2-3; no clear D. Germline V CDR1 and CDR2: SGHRS, YFSETQ. Trimming removed 0 bases from V and 4 bases from J, with 12 bases in between. The CDR3 is 15 residues long. CDR3 in amino acids: CASSLGTRPADTQYF. The CDR3 DNA sequence: TGCGCCAGCAGCTTGGGGACCCGCCCCGCAGATACGCAGTATTTT.

This chain connects TRBV27 to TRBJ2-5, with TRBD1 identical over 10 bases. The end of the DNA aligns better with TRBJ2-7, so the J call may be wrong. The CDR3 extends over 14 amino acids. The germline V gene has CDR1 MNHEY and CDR2 SMNVEV (reference sequence). The CDR3 reads CASSFGQGGGEQYF. CDR3 in DNA: TGTGCCAGCAGTTTCGGACAGGGGGGTGGCGAGCAGTACTTC.